The next 20 T cell receptor beta chains were all read from a single sample in a study of T cells after yellow fever vaccination. TCRdb ran MiXCR on the 5' RACE reads and lists one entry per CDR3 protein. This table has about 400,000 distinct CDR3 sequences, over 5% appearing once. Sequences were derived from PBMCs, sampled 5 days after the yellow fever booster vaccination. All receptors derive from a man aged 25-45 years who received the YFV17D yellow fever vaccine.

The chain couples TRBV10-3 to TRBJ1-2, with 11 bases identical to TRBD1. This CDR3 region has 13 residues. J was trimmed by 4 bases and V by 9 bases; bases with no gene match: 4. Per the germline V gene, CDR1 is ENHRY and CDR2 is SYGVKD. This CDR3 reads CAMGTGGAYGYTF. The CDR3 nucleotides read TGTGCCATGGGGACAGGGGGGGCCTATGGCTACACCTTC.

This clonotype was seen only a few times. The rearrangement links TRBV29-1 to TRBJ2-4, with TRBD1 identical over 10 bases. The J segment lost 0 bases and the V segment lost 4 bases, leaving 6 bases of the junction unmatched. Germline lookup yields CDR1 SQVTM and CDR2 ANQGSEA. The CDR3 spans 16 residues. CDR3 in DNA: TGCAGCGTTGCTTTCGGGACAGGGGTAGCCAAAAACATTCAGTACTTC. Its translation: CSVAFGTGVAKNIQYF.

At least ten counts were recorded for this clonotype. The chain employs TRBV7-9 and TRBJ2-7; 9 nucleotides match TRBD1. V dropped 4 bases and J dropped 2; count of bases not matched to a gene: 6. Per the germline V gene, CDR1 is SEHNR and CDR2 is FQNEAQ (reference sequence). CDR3 length equals 15 residues. In DNA, the CDR3 is TGTGCCAGCAGCTCTGGACAGGGGATGACCTACGAGCAGTACTTC. It is translated as CASSSGQGMTYEQYF. Filled out from reference TRBV7-9 and TRBJ2-7, the complete variable domain reads DTGVSQNPRHKITKRGQNVTFRCDPISEHNRLYWYRQTLGQGPEFLTYFQNEAQLEKSRLLSDRFSAERPKGSFSTLEIQRTEQGDSAMYLCASSSGQGMTYEQYFGPGTRLTVT.

This clonotype was counted only a few times. For the CDR3, the DNA is TGTGCCTGGAGTGTACGTTCGAGCGGGAACATACAGGAGACCCAGTACTTC. It encodes CAWSVRSSGNIQETQYF. The V gene is TRBV30, the J gene TRBJ2-5, with 7 bases fitting TRBD2. The CDR3 contains 17 residues. With 0 bases clipped from V and 5 bases from J, the junction kept 15 bases outside the gene matches. The germline V gene encodes CDR1 GTSNPN and CDR2 SVGIG (reference sequence).

This clonotype showed up many times. This chain links TRBV20-1 with TRBJ2-7, with D tentatively TRBD1 or TRBD2 (6 bases each). Trimming removed 4 bases at V and 3 bases at J, with 16 bases between. The CDR3 sequence is 14 residues long. Germline assignment: CDR1 DFQATT and CDR2 SNEGSKA (reference sequence). The CDR3, as DNA: TGCAGTGCTAACCCCCGGAGGGGGATCTACGAGCAGTACTTC. This codes for CSANPRRGIYEQYF.

This sequence joins TRBV29-1 and TRBJ2-3, with 14 bases matching TRBD2. The V gene's germline CDR1 is SQVTM and CDR2 ANQGSEA. V was pared by 2 bases and J by 3 bases, with 7 bases of the junction left unmatched. The CDR3 runs to 17 residues. CDR3 sequence (DNA): TGCAGCGTTGAAAATACCGGGACTAGCGGGAGTACAGATACGCAGTATTTT. Its protein is CSVENTGTSGSTDTQYF.

In its sample, this clonotype was seen a few times. The rearrangement joins TRBV5-4 to TRBJ2-3; D remains unclear. The V and J ends lost 3 bases and 1 base respectively, with 12 bases between them. The CDR3 spans 15 residues. In germline, CDR1 is SGHNT, CDR2 YYREEE (reference sequence). CDR3 DNA: TGTGCCAGCAGCTCACTTAGCCCTGGCACAGATACGCAGTATTTT. Translating it yields CASSSLSPGTDTQYF.

This clonotype was recorded many times. This chain links TRBV4-3 with TRBJ2-4; D is unresolved. The germline gives CDR1 LGHNA, CDR2 YSLEER. The V and J ends lost 1 base and 6 bases respectively, with 13 bases between them. The CDR3 consists of 15 residues. For the CDR3, the DNA is TGCGCCAGCAGCCAAGGAGAAGGGCGAGGAAACATTCAGTACTTC. This encodes CASSQGEGRGNIQYF.

In its sample, this clonotype was seen many times. The chain joins TRBV9 to TRBJ2-2; D uncertain. Per the germline V gene, CDR1 is SGDLS and CDR2 is YYNGEE. The CDR3 consists of 11 residues. V was pared by 0 bases and J by 8 bases, with 2 bases between. The chain's CDR3 is CASSVGGELFF. The DNA of the CDR3 is TGTGCCAGCAGCGTAGGTGGGGAGCTGTTTTTT.

This clonotype was found many times. The gene calls are TRBV28 and TRBJ2-5; D gene ambiguous. Trimming left V 6 bases short and J 7 bases short, with 15 bases between. The CDR3 is 13 amino acids. The germline gives CDR1 MDHEN, CDR2 SYDVKM. The CDR3 nucleotides are TGTGCCAGCAGAATCCGGGCCCTAGGGACCCAGTACTTC. Translation: CASRIRALGTQYF.

At least ten counts were recorded for this clonotype. The chain joins TRBV24-1 to TRBJ2-5, with D tentatively TRBD2 (5 bases). The CDR3 consists of 15 residues. Germline values: CDR1 KGHDR, CDR2 SFDVKD. V lost 3 bases and J lost 4, with 14 bases in between. This CDR3 reads CATSDPPGSGETQYF. The CDR3 DNA reads as TGTGCCACCAGTGATCCACCGGGAAGTGGAGAGACCCAGTACTTC.

V usage is TRBV12-3 or TRBV12-4 and J usage is TRBJ2-7; D gene ambiguous. The CDR3 totals 13 residues. V shed 5 bases and J shed 2 bases, with 10 bases lying between them. CDR3 region: CASSGPKTYEQYF. CDR3 nucleotide sequence: TGTGCCAGCAGTGGACCGAAAACCTACGAGCAGTACTTC.

In this sample, this clonotype turned up many times. The chain uses TRBV7-9 and TRBJ2-4; D may be TRBD1 or TRBD2 (5 bases each). V lost 3 bases to trimming and J lost 2 bases, with 8 bases between them. Germline CDR1 is SEHNR and CDR2 is FQNEAQ (reference sequence). This CDR3 has 14 amino acids. The CDR3 sequence is CASSLGVTKNIQYF. CDR3 DNA: TGTGCCAGCAGCTTGGGGGTAACCAAAAACATTCAGTACTTC.

V usage is TRBV7-2 and J usage is TRBJ2-1; the D gene could be TRBD1 or TRBD2 (5 bases each). Trimming took 3 bases from V and 9 from J, leaving 9 bases between them. Germline lookup yields CDR1 SGHTA and CDR2 FQGNSA. This CDR3 contains 12 residues. The CDR3 region is CASSFPGTEQFF. In nucleotides, the CDR3 is TGTGCCAGCAGCTTCCCCGGGACTGAGCAGTTCTTC.

This clonotype has just a few counts. The chain carries TRBV7-3 and TRBJ2-5; D perhaps matches TRBD1 (7 bases). The CDR3 sequence is 18 residues long. Germline CDR1 SGHTA, CDR2 FQGTGA. Trimming pared 3 bases from V and 1 base from J, leaving 21 bases between. This CDR3 reads CASSLYPGEGGFQETQYF. CDR3 DNA sequence: TGTGCCAGCAGCTTGTATCCGGGAGAAGGGGGCTTCCAAGAGACCCAGTACTTC.

This clonotype showed up just a few times. V usage is TRBV3-1 and J usage is TRBJ2-3, with TRBD2 matching over 11 bases. Trimming at V came to 7 bases and at J to 6 bases, leaving 15 bases not matched to a gene. The CDR3 extends over 17 amino acids. Germline V gives CDR1 LGHDT, CDR2 YNNKEL (reference sequence). The CDR3 spells CASKPRLAGSIRDTQYF. The DNA of the CDR3 is TGTGCCAGCAAGCCGCGACTAGCGGGATCGATAAGGGATACGCAGTATTTT.

The gene calls are TRBV7-2 and TRBJ2-7; 9 bases are shared with TRBD2. CDR1 SGHTA and CDR2 FQGNSA come from the germline V gene. The ends lost 8 bases at V and 7 bases at J; junction bases unmatched: 12. This CDR3 has 14 residues. CDR3 coding DNA: TGTGCCAGCGGCGTAGCGGGAGCTCCGAGTGAGCAGTACTTC. This gives the protein CASGVAGAPSEQYF.

This clonotype was observed a handful of times. This chain joins TRBV12-3 or TRBV12-4 and TRBJ2-2; D is uncertain. The CDR3 loop spans 11 amino acids. Between the trimmed V and J ends, which lost 3 bases and 16 bases, there was a span of 12 bases. The CDR3 sequence is CASSFRAAPFF. In DNA, the CDR3 is TGTGCCAGCAGTTTTCGCGCCGCCCCGTTTTTT.

This clonotype came up a few times. The chain joins TRBV6-2 or TRBV6-3 to TRBJ1-1; D remains ambiguous. V dropped 6 bases and J dropped 6 bases, with 14 bases sitting between them. In germline, CDR1 is MNHEY, CDR2 SVGEGT. The CDR3 extends over 13 amino acids. For the CDR3, the DNA is TGTGCCAGCAGGGCGGAAACGTACGCTGAAGCTTTCTTT. This gives the protein CASRAETYAEAFF.

This clonotype occurred a few times. V is TRBV9 and J is TRBJ2-5; no clear D gene. CDR3 length: 12 residues. Between the trimmed V and J ends, which lost 0 bases and 8 bases, there was a span of 8 bases. Germline V lookup: CDR1 SGDLS, CDR2 YYNGEE. The CDR3 sequence: CASSVEQSTQYF. The CDR3 nucleotides are TGTGCCAGCAGCGTAGAACAGAGTACCCAGTACTTC.